This paragraph reports one T cell receptor (beta chain). The data are from a study of T cell changes during pregnancy in multiple sclerosis. The V gene's germline CDR1 is LGHNA and CDR2 YSLEER. The CDR3 sequence is 17 residues long. Only in-frame clones appear in the TCRdb table, and some are missing; sequencing was by immunoSEQ multiplex PCR. The sample holds approximately 65,000 clones, more than 75% seen once. The TCR originated in a female donor in good health, enrolled as a control in a pregnancy study. The chain combines TRBV4-3 with TRBJ1-3; no reliable D call. The end of the DNA aligns better with TRBJ2-2, so the J call may be wrong. The source was peripheral blood, collected in the third trimester of pregnancy. CDR3: CASSQGVLEVGTGELFF. In DNA, the CDR3 is TGCGCCAGCAGCCAAGGCGTTCTAGAGGTCGGCACCGGGGAGCTGTTTTTT.